This TCR beta chain was captured by sequencing in a study of blood T cell repertoires in COVID-19. Germline V CDR1 and CDR2: LGHDT, YNNKEL (reference sequence). This CDR3 has 15 residues. The V and J ends lost 0 bases and 2 bases, in that order; junction bases with no gene match: 3. The method was immunoSEQ multiplex PCR; TCRdb's version includes in-frame clones alone and lacks a portion of them. The data hold 80,000 to 130,000 clones, with 70% to 90% observed a single time. The chain joins TRBV3-1 (or the pseudogene TRBV3-2) to TRBJ1-2; 7 bases match TRBD1. Specimen: PBMCs or T cells enriched from blood (not recorded which). This TCR was sampled from a woman aged 45-65 years who had recovered from COVID-19. As DNA, the CDR3 is TGTGCCAGCAGCCAAGAAGGGGGCCCGAACTATGGCTACACCTTC. This gives the protein CASSQEGGPNYGYTF.